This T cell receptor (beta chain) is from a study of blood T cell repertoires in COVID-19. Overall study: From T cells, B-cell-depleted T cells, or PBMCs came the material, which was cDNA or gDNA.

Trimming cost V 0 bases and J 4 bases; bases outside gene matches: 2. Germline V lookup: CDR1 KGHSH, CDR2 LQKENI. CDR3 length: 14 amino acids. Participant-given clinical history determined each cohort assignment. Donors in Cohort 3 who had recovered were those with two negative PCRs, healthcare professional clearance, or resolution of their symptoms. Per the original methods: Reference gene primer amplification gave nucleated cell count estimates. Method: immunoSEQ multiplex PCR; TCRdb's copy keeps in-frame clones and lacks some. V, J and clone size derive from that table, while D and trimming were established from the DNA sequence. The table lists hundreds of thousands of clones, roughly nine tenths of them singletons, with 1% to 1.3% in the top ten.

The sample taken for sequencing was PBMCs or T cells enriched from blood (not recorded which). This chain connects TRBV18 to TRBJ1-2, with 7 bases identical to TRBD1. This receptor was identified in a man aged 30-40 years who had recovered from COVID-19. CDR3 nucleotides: TGTGCCAGCTCACCACCTTGGGACAGCTATGGCTACACCTTC. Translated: CASSPPWDSYGYTF.